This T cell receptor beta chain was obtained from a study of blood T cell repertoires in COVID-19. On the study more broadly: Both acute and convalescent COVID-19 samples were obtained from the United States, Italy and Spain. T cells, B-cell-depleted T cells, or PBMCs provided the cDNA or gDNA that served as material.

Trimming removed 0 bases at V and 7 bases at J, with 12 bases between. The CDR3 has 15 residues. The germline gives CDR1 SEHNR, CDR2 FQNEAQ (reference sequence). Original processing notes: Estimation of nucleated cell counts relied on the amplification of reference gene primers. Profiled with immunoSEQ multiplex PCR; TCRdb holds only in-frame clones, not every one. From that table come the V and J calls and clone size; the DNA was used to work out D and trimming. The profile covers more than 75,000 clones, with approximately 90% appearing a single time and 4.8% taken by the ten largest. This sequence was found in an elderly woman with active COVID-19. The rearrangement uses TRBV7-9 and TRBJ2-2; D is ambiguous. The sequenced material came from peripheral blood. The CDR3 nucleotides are TGTGCCAGCAGCTTAGCCTCGTGGCAGATCGGGGAGCTGTTTTTT. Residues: CASSLASWQIGELFF.